Shown below are 29 T cell receptor beta chains from a single sample sequenced in a study of Ad26.COV2.S vaccination and SARS-CoV-2 variants. The treatment was: some 20 received Ad26.COV2.S at low or high dose, single or two shots; 5 received placebo; per-sample allocation not given. Sampling occurred on day 63 after the first vaccine or placebo injection. Produced via immunoSEQ multiplex PCR; TCRdb's table is partial and in-frame only. Among more than 300,000 clones, 86% were seen once, and the ten largest hold around 1.9%. This sample comprised peripheral blood, obtained in a trial of Ad26.COV2.S vaccine versus placebo. These receptors all stem from a person between 18 and 60 years old who received the Ad26.COV2.S COVID-19 vaccine or a placebo.

This rearrangement joins TRBV15 to TRBJ1-2; 12 bases map to TRBD1. V lost 8 bases to trimming and J lost 6 bases; unmatched junction nucleotides: 10. Germline V gene sequence: CDR1 LNHNV, CDR2 YYDKDF (reference sequence). This CDR3 region has 15 residues. CDR3 protein: CATRLGQGAGDGYTF. The CDR3 DNA reads as TGTGCCACCCGGCTGGGACAGGGGGCCGGTGATGGCTACACCTTC.

The chain has TRBV25-1 and TRBJ2-7; tentative D call: TRBD2 (5 bases). Looked up from germline, CDR1 is MGHDK and CDR2 is SYGVNS. There are 15 residues in the CDR3. The V end was cut by 3 bases, the J end by 0 bases, with 12 bases between. As DNA, the CDR3 is TGTGCCAGCAGTGAGGGTGGACTTAGCTCCTACGAGCAGTACTTC. Protein product: CASSEGGLSSYEQYF.

The chain combines TRBV25-1 with TRBJ1-2, with D possibly matching TRBD1 (6 bases). V lost 4 bases to trimming and J lost 5 bases, with 11 bases between them. This CDR3 has 13 residues. In germline, CDR1 is MGHDK, CDR2 SYGVNS. The CDR3: CASSAGTKYGYTF. The DNA for the CDR3 is TGTGCCAGCAGTGCCGGGACAAAATATGGCTACACCTTC.

The chain carries TRBV27 and TRBJ2-7, with a possible D match to TRBD1 (5 bases). The CDR3 is 14 amino acids. The V and J ends lost 2 bases and 3 bases respectively, with 11 bases between them. The V gene's germline CDR1 is MNHEY and CDR2 SMNVEV (reference sequence). CDR3 residues: CASSLRGRVYEQYF. The CDR3 DNA reads as TGTGCCAGCAGTTTAAGAGGCAGGGTCTACGAGCAGTACTTC.

The chain couples TRBV11-3 to TRBJ1-1; 7 nucleotides line up with TRBD1. Germline assignment: CDR1 SGHNT and CDR2 YENEEA. The CDR3 sequence is 13 residues long. V gave up 3 bases and J gave up 3 bases; unmatched junction bases: 1. The CDR3 reads CASSLQGDTEAFF. The CDR3 DNA reads as TGTGCCAGCAGCTTGCAGGGGGACACTGAAGCTTTCTTT.

V gene TRBV7-9 combines with J gene TRBJ2-1, with D perhaps TRBD1 or TRBD2 (7 bases each). V dropped 6 bases and J dropped 15 bases, with 27 bases sitting between them. Germline V gene sequence: CDR1 SEHNR, CDR2 FQNEAQ (reference sequence). The CDR3 spans 15 residues. The CDR3 loop is CASRHNRGGNEQWFF. The CDR3 region has the DNA TGTGCCAGCAGACACAACAGGGGAGGGAATGAGCAGTGGTTCTTC.

The chain links TRBV5-4 to TRBJ2-1; D not resolved. The V gene lost 2 bases and the J gene lost 12 bases, with 12 bases spanning the gap. The CDR3 is made up of 12 amino acids. Germline lookup yields CDR1 SGHNT and CDR2 YYREEE (reference sequence). CDR3 nucleotide sequence: TGTGCCAGCAGCTTAGTATTGGATAGGCAGTTCTTC. Amino acid sequence: CASSLVLDRQFF.

This rearrangement joins TRBV20-1 to TRBJ1-4, with a tentative D call TRBD1 (5 bases). With 3 bases removed from V and 3 bases from J, the gap between germline ends came to 11 bases. CDR1 DFQATT and CDR2 SNEGSKA come from the germline V gene (reference sequence). The CDR3 has 14 amino acids. The CDR3 reads CSASSARANEKLFF. Written as DNA, the CDR3 is TGCAGTGCTAGTTCGGCCAGGGCTAATGAAAAACTGTTTTTT.

The chain joins TRBV7-6 to TRBJ2-1, with D possibly matching TRBD1 (6 bases). Trimming stripped 5 bases from V and 6 bases from J, with 14 bases between. Germline-derived CDR1 and CDR2 are SGHVS and FNYEAQ. This CDR3 is 14 amino acids long. DNA of the CDR3: TGTGCCAGCAGCGTATGGGACACAGTCAATGAGCAGTTCTTC. Translating it yields CASSVWDTVNEQFF.

This clone was seen only once. V gene TRBV5-1 combines with J gene TRBJ2-1; D might be TRBD2 (5 bases). Trimming took off 0 bases at V and 2 bases at J, with 9 bases between the two ends. Germline CDR1 is SGHRS and CDR2 is YFSETQ. The CDR3 contains 15 residues. The CDR3 region has the DNA TGCGCCAGCAGCTTGGAGAGCGGAACCTACAATGAGCAGTTCTTC. This encodes CASSLESGTYNEQFF.

This clone occurred once. CDR3 residues: CASSLEPTGYGYTF. The CDR3 DNA reads TGCGCCAGCAGCTTAGAACCGACAGGCTATGGCTACACCTTC. The chain is built from TRBV5-1 and TRBJ1-2, with D possibly matching TRBD1 (6 bases). Germline lookup yields CDR1 SGHRS and CDR2 YFSETQ. The CDR3 runs to 14 residues. The V and J ends lost 2 bases and 4 bases respectively, with 12 bases between them.

Turning to this clone: The same CDR3 arises from other DNA sequences in this sample as well. The CDR3 nucleotides are TGTGCCAGCAGTCGGGGTAACACTGAAGCTTTCTTT. This gives the protein CASSRGNTEAFF. The chain has TRBV6-2 or TRBV6-3 and TRBJ1-1; D remains ambiguous. Germline assignment: CDR1 MNHEY and CDR2 SVGEGT. Trimming removed 5 bases from V and 2 bases from J, with 6 bases in between. The CDR3 runs 12 residues.

The chain has TRBV18 and TRBJ1-1; D is possibly TRBD1 (5 bases). V shed 4 bases and J shed 5 bases, with 14 bases lying between them. Germline loops: CDR1 KGHSH, CDR2 LQKENI. The CDR3 runs to 14 residues. CDR3 sequence: CASSRSSGGTEAFF. The CDR3 nucleotides are TGTGCCAGCTCACGTAGCTCGGGGGGAACTGAAGCTTTCTTT.

The sample holds a few counts of this clone. The chain links TRBV5-1 to TRBJ1-4, with D possibly matching TRBD1 (5 bases). Trimming took 4 bases from V and 7 from J, leaving 17 bases between them. In germline, CDR1 is SGHRS, CDR2 YFSETQ. The CDR3 runs to 15 residues. DNA for the CDR3: TGCGCCAGCAGCCCCCTAGGCCAGGGCAGTGAAAAACTGTTTTTT. It codes for CASSPLGQGSEKLFF.

The V gene is TRBV6-4, the J gene TRBJ2-7; D is uncertain. Per germline, CDR1 MRHNA and CDR2 SNTAGT. V dropped 2 bases and J dropped 2 bases, with 22 bases sitting between them. The CDR3 loop spans 18 amino acids. DNA of the CDR3: TGTGCCAGCAGTGACGAACGGAAACTGTTCGAGGCTGCCTACGAGCAGTACTTC. Translation gives CASSDERKLFEAAYEQYF.

This chain connects TRBV5-1 to TRBJ1-4; D is uncertain. Germline-derived CDR1 and CDR2 are SGHRS and YFSETQ. There are 15 residues in the CDR3. Trimming took off 4 bases at V and 4 bases at J, with 14 bases between the two ends. The CDR3 protein is CASSQDGGYNEKLFF. CDR3 DNA sequence: TGCGCCAGCAGCCAGGACGGCGGATATAATGAAAAACTGTTTTTT. Full variable domain (remainder filled in from reference TRBV5-1 and TRBJ1-4): KAGVTQTPRYLIKTRGQQVTLSCSPISGHRSVSWYQQTPGQGLQFLFEYFSETQRNKGNFPGRFSGRQFSNSRSEMNVSTLELGDSALYLCASSQDGGYNEKLFFGSGTQLSVL.

The chain uses TRBV14 and TRBJ2-3; TRBD1 might be the D (7 bases). The germline V gene encodes CDR1 SGHDN and CDR2 FVKESK. V gave up 2 bases and J gave up 2 bases, with 20 bases separating them. The CDR3 covers 18 residues. CDR3 protein: CASSQWASAGGFTDTQYF. In DNA form, the CDR3 reads TGTGCCAGCAGCCAATGGGCGTCGGCAGGGGGGTTCACAGATACGCAGTATTTT.

The V call is TRBV10-3, the J call TRBJ1-2; the D is unclear. This CDR3 is built from 15 residues. Germline CDR1 and CDR2: ENHRY and SYGVKD. V was cut by 2 bases and J by 2 bases, with 12 bases left in between. CDR3 in amino acids: CAISEGVGPNYGYTF. The CDR3, as DNA: TGTGCCATCAGTGAGGGGGTCGGACCAAACTATGGCTACACCTTC.

The chain carries TRBV4-3 and TRBJ2-2; D call uncertain. V was pared by 1 base and J by 2 bases, with 14 bases between. Germline V CDR1 and CDR2: LGHNA, YSLEER. The CDR3 is 17 amino acids. Here the CDR3 DNA reads TGCGCCAGCAGCCAAGCCTACGGACCTCCCAACACCGGGGAGCTGTTTTTT. It codes for CASSQAYGPPNTGELFF.

V and J are TRBV15 and TRBJ2-1, with unresolved D. The CDR3 is 14 residues long. V was trimmed by 2 bases and J by 7 bases, leaving 12 bases between them. Looked up from germline, CDR1 is LNHNV and CDR2 is YYDKDF (reference sequence). CDR3 region: CATSRPRAENEQFF. CDR3 sequence (DNA): TGTGCCACCAGCAGACCCCGGGCGGAAAATGAGCAGTTCTTC. Together with reference TRBV15 and TRBJ2-1, the CDR3 gives the full variable domain: DAMVIQNPRYQVTQFGKPVTLSCSQTLNHNVMYWYQQKSSQAPKLLFHYYDKDFNNEADTPDNFQSRRPNTSFCFLDIRSPGLGDTAMYLCATSRPRAENEQFFGPGTRLTVL.

This clone was found once. Other nucleotide sequences from this sample produce the same CDR3. This sequence joins TRBV12-3 or TRBV12-4 and TRBJ1-5, with D hard to call. This CDR3 region has 13 residues. Between the trimmed V and J ends, which lost 3 bases and 2 bases, there was a span of 5 bases. This chain's CDR3 is CASSLSRNQPQHF. The CDR3 bases are TGTGCCAGCAGTTTGTCTCGCAATCAGCCCCAGCATTTT.

The chain carries TRBV2 and TRBJ2-7; 8 positions agree with TRBD1. This CDR3 contains 14 residues. Trimming took 3 bases from V and 3 from J; bases not matched to a gene: 4. Germline values: CDR1 SNHLY, CDR2 FYNNEI. CDR3 DNA: TGTGCCAGCAGTGAGCAAACAGGGGGCTACGAGCAGTACTTC. Translating it yields CASSEQTGGYEQYF.

CDR3 nucleotides: TGTGCCAGCAGCCCGTTGACAGGGTATAACTACAATGAGCAGTTCTTC. Amino acids: CASSPLTGYNYNEQFF. The gene calls are TRBV5-4 and TRBJ2-1, with TRBD1 identical over 7 bases. CDR1 SGHNT and CDR2 YYREEE come from the germline V gene (reference sequence). V shed 4 bases, J shed 3 bases, and the junction held 10 bases outside the gene matches. There are 16 residues in the CDR3. Full variable domain (remainder filled in from reference TRBV5-4 and TRBJ2-1): ETGVTQSPTHLIKTRGQQVTLRCSSQSGHNTVSWYQQALGQGPQFIFQYYREEENGRGNFPPRFSGLQFPNYSSELNVNALELDDSALYLCASSPLTGYNYNEQFFGPGTRLTVL.

The chain joins TRBV20-1 to TRBJ2-7; D not resolved. The CDR3 consists of 11 residues. Germline V gene data show CDR1 as DFQATT and CDR2 as SNEGSKA (reference sequence). The V gene lost 3 bases and the J gene lost 6 bases, with 9 bases spanning the gap. CDR3 loop: CSASGNFEQYF. CDR3 nucleotide sequence: TGCAGTGCTAGTGGCAACTTCGAGCAGTACTTC.

The genes are TRBV30 and TRBJ1-1; 11 nucleotides align to TRBD1. The CDR3 covers 17 residues. J was trimmed by 5 bases and V by 0 bases; bases with no gene match: 11. Germline CDR1 GTSNPN, CDR2 SVGIG (reference sequence). For the CDR3, the DNA is TGTGCCTGGAGTGTCCATCGGACAGGGGGCTATGCGACTGAAGCTTTCTTT. Protein product: CAWSVHRTGGYATEAFF.

In this sample, this clone turned up once. J is TRBJ2-3 and V is TRBV6-5, with TRBD2 matching over 7 bases. V trimming: 10 bases; J trimming: 1 base; junction bases outside the gene matches: 11. The CDR3 sequence is 15 residues long. Germline V gives CDR1 MNHEY, CDR2 SVGAGI. The CDR3 sequence is CATALTSGGTDTQYF. The CDR3 coding sequence is TGTGCCACGGCCCTGACCAGCGGGGGCACAGATACGCAGTATTTT.

The J gene is TRBJ1-3, the V gene TRBV19; D is perhaps TRBD1 (5 bases). The germline V gene has CDR1 LNHDA and CDR2 SQIVND (reference sequence). The CDR3 has 14 residues. The ends were cut back, 5 bases at V and 4 bases at J, with 12 bases in the middle. The CDR3 here is CASSQGRGGNTIYF. CDR3 DNA sequence: TGTGCCAGTAGTCAGGGCCGTGGAGGAAACACCATATATTTT.

The chain employs TRBV9 and TRBJ2-6; a possible D gene is TRBD2 (6 bases). The V end lost 1 base, the J end lost 3 bases, and 20 bases lay between the germline ends. This CDR3 comprises 19 residues. Germline CDR1 and CDR2: SGDLS and YYNGEE. The CDR3 region has the DNA TGTGCCAGCAGCGTAATTGGAGGGCCCGGCACTCGTGGGGCCAACGTCCTGACTTTC. As protein: CASSVIGGPGTRGANVLTF. Full variable domain (outside the CDR3, taken from reference TRBV9 and TRBJ2-6): DSGVTQTPKHLITATGQRVTLRCSPRSGDLSVYWYQQSLDQGLQFLIQYYNGEERAKGNILERFSAQQFPDLHSELNLSSLELGDSALYFCASSVIGGPGTRGANVLTFGAGSRLTVL.

The chain uses TRBV6-6 and TRBJ2-1, with 8 bases lining up with TRBD1. CDR1 is MNHNY and CDR2 is SVGAGI in the germline V gene (reference sequence). V shed 2 bases, J shed 7 bases, and the junction held 7 bases outside the gene matches. This CDR3 has 15 residues. CDR3 sequence (DNA): TGTGCCAGCAGTTACGGGCAGGGGGCGCGGAATGAGCAGTTCTTC. It yields the protein CASSYGQGARNEQFF.